The rows below give T cell receptor beta chains drawn from one sample of a study of cytotoxic CD8 clonotypes in ibrutinib-treated CLL. Assay used: immunoSEQ multiplex PCR; TCRdb lists only in-frame clones, some missing. Of around 77,000 clones in the sample, about 84% were seen once. Specimen: PBMCs, collected at disease progression, from a patient treated with ibrutinib. Receptors originate from a human donor with chronic lymphocytic leukemia. The CDR3 runs from the conserved cysteine through the conserved F or W. Fields, in order: CDR3 protein, V gene, clone size, J gene. The size entry is marked missing in some rows and otherwise reads once, few, many or a size class.

CDR3 protein: CASRESRGWSGNTIYF; V gene: TRBV25-1; clone size: -; J gene: TRBJ1-3
CDR3 protein: CASSPTTGLASSAGYTF; V gene: TRBV7-6; clone size: -; J gene: TRBJ1-2
CDR3 protein: CASSLFGGYYGYTF; V gene: TRBV7-9; clone size: -; J gene: TRBJ1-2
CDR3 protein: CASSIYRDRGRDYGYTF; V gene: TRBV19; clone size: -; J gene: TRBJ1-2
CDR3 protein: CASRLGGRRYNEQFF; V gene: TRBV27; clone size: -; J gene: TRBJ2-1
CDR3 protein: CASTLDRVDYGYTF; V gene: TRBV28; clone size: -; J gene: TRBJ1-2
CDR3 protein: CASSLGGGREETQYF; V gene: TRBV11-2; clone size: -; J gene: TRBJ2-5
CDR3 protein: CASSEPPGGVDNEQFF; V gene: TRBV6-1; clone size: -; J gene: TRBJ2-1
CDR3 protein: CAWRKVYGYTF; V gene: TRBV30; clone size: -; J gene: TRBJ1-2
CDR3 protein: CASYRDGDSPLHF; V gene: TRBV2; clone size: -; J gene: TRBJ1-6
CDR3 protein: CASSVGLGLLGYTF; V gene: TRBV9; clone size: -; J gene: TRBJ1-2
CDR3 protein: CASLGTAEDEQFF; V gene: TRBV2; clone size: -; J gene: TRBJ2-1
CDR3 protein: CASSFQGFNYGYTF; V gene: TRBV27; clone size: -; J gene: TRBJ1-2
CDR3 protein: CASSFVGTQETQYF; V gene: TRBV27; clone size: -; J gene: TRBJ2-5
CDR3 protein: CASSRLSGASYGYTF; V gene: TRBV2; clone size: -; J gene: TRBJ1-2
CDR3 protein: CASSPGTVLYEQYF; V gene: TRBV18; clone size: -; J gene: TRBJ2-7
CDR3 protein: CASSGDREKLFF; V gene: TRBV18; clone size: -; J gene: TRBJ1-4
CDR3 protein: CASIPDRMGWDEQYF; V gene: TRBV2; clone size: -; J gene: TRBJ2-7
CDR3 protein: CAWRIQGAREKLFF; V gene: TRBV30; clone size: -; J gene: TRBJ1-4
CDR3 protein: CASSEQGSNQPQHF; V gene: TRBV11-3; clone size: -; J gene: TRBJ1-5
CDR3 protein: CASSSPFGGSSYEQYF; V gene: TRBV19; clone size: -; J gene: TRBJ2-7
CDR3 protein: CASSPRQGRFTEAFF; V gene: TRBV5-1; clone size: -; J gene: TRBJ1-1
CDR3 protein: CASSAGGGIVEQYF; V gene: TRBV6-1; clone size: -; J gene: TRBJ2-7
CDR3 protein: CASSWTARGEKLFF; V gene: TRBV27; clone size: -; J gene: TRBJ1-4
CDR3 protein: CASWKGPGDTGELFF; V gene: TRBV18; clone size: -; J gene: TRBJ2-2
CDR3 protein: CASSESNRGRRQYF; V gene: TRBV10-2; clone size: -; J gene: TRBJ2-7
CDR3 protein: CASSLEQGAVIQPQHF; V gene: TRBV4-2; clone size: -; J gene: TRBJ1-5
CDR3 protein: CASSSPGSPTYEQYF; V gene: TRBV28; clone size: -; J gene: TRBJ2-7
CDR3 protein: CASSDSPPGYTF; V gene: TRBV2; clone size: -; J gene: TRBJ1-2
CDR3 protein: CAWTPLWEQFF; V gene: TRBV30; clone size: -; J gene: TRBJ2-1
CDR3 protein: CASRRRGSGPYEQYF; V gene: TRBV19; clone size: -; J gene: TRBJ2-7
CDR3 protein: CASSPSGRAGEQYF; V gene: TRBV18; clone size: -; J gene: TRBJ2-7
CDR3 protein: CASSLAHLASTDTQYF; V gene: TRBV7-2; clone size: -; J gene: TRBJ2-3
CDR3 protein: CAWSMYLSYEQYF; V gene: TRBV30; clone size: -; J gene: TRBJ2-7
CDR3 protein: CASSLKGGAGGELFF; V gene: TRBV5-8; clone size: -; J gene: TRBJ2-2
CDR3 protein: CATGDARLETQYF; V gene: TRBV15; clone size: -; J gene: TRBJ2-5
CDR3 protein: CASSFFGGSHSTDTQYF; V gene: TRBV28; clone size: -; J gene: TRBJ2-3
CDR3 protein: CASSFPHGNTEAFF; V gene: TRBV28; clone size: few; J gene: TRBJ1-1
CDR3 protein: CASSLMGQGLPYF; V gene: TRBV5-4; clone size: -; J gene: TRBJ1-1
CDR3 protein: CASSYWGQSKETQYF; V gene: TRBV6-5; clone size: once; J gene: TRBJ2-5
CDR3 protein: CSVDVSGYTF; V gene: TRBV29-1; clone size: -; J gene: TRBJ1-2
CDR3 protein: CASSVTGSVDTQYF; V gene: TRBV9; clone size: -; J gene: TRBJ2-3
CDR3 protein: CASSIGQGAAYEQYF; V gene: TRBV19; clone size: -; J gene: TRBJ2-7
CDR3 protein: CASSGPSSGNTIYF; V gene: TRBV7-9; clone size: -; J gene: TRBJ1-3
CDR3 protein: CASSVDWGNQPQHF; V gene: TRBV9; clone size: -; J gene: TRBJ1-5
CDR3 protein: CASRTASAKETQYF; V gene: TRBV6-5; clone size: -; J gene: TRBJ2-5
CDR3 protein: CASSFDGRITDTQYF; V gene: TRBV7-9; clone size: -; J gene: TRBJ2-3
CDR3 protein: CASTPLGPNYGYTF; V gene: TRBV19; clone size: -; J gene: TRBJ1-2
CDR3 protein: CASSLRGMPGETQYF; V gene: TRBV5-5; clone size: -; J gene: TRBJ2-5
CDR3 protein: CASRGSQGDGELFF; V gene: TRBV5-1; clone size: -; J gene: TRBJ2-2
CDR3 protein: CAMRTGTGGVPDTQYF; V gene: TRBV27; clone size: -; J gene: TRBJ2-3
CDR3 protein: CASSPDSDSLVEQYF; V gene: TRBV5-4; clone size: -; J gene: TRBJ2-7
CDR3 protein: CASSTGWGTEAFF; V gene: TRBV19; clone size: -; J gene: TRBJ1-1